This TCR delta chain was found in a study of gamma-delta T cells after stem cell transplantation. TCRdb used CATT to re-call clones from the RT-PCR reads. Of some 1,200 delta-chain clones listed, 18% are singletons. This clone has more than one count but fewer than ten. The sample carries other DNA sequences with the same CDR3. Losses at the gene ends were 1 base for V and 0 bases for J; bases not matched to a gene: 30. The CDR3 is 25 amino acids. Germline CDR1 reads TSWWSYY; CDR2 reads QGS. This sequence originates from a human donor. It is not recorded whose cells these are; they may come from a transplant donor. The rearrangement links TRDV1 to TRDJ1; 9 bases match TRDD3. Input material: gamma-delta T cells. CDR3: CALGERRPPSLGYWGTGVNTDKLIF. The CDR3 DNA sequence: TGTGCTCTTGGGGAACGGAGACCCCCCTCCCTAGGGTACTGGGGGACCGGGGTAAACACCGATAAACTCATCTTT.